These T cell receptor beta chains were read from a single sample in a study of regulatory T cells in long-lasting Graves disease. Via MiXCR, TCRdb re-called the multiplex PCR reads, giving one row per CDR3 protein. The sample has 350,000 to 500,000 distinct CDR3 sequences, about 16% seen once; the top ten hold about 10%. The same specimen was also included in a second study, on T cells in Graves' hyperthyroidism and ophthalmopathy.

The sample was peripheral blood mononuclear cells (PBMCs), taken at new diagnosis, from a patient treated with antithyroid drugs. These receptors were obtained from a woman aged 25 to 39 with Graves disease. The CDR3 runs from the conserved cysteine through the conserved F or W. D genes are given only for firm matches. For some rows the clone size is stated as once, few or many, or as a class when expanded; others skip it.

>.|TRBJ2-5|.|TRBV5-1
CASSYRSQETQYF
TGCGCCAGCAGCTATCGCTCCCAAGAGACCCAGTACTTC
>many|TRBJ2-2|TRBD2|TRBV28
CASSFISLAGANTGELFF
TGTGCCAGCAGTTTCATATCTCTTGCGGGAGCGAACACCGGGGAGCTGTTTTTT
>many|TRBJ1-5|.|TRBV6-1
CASSERGFDQPQHF
TGTGCCAGCAGTGAACGGGGGTTCGACCAGCCCCAGCATTTT
>many|TRBJ1-1|.|TRBV6-9
CASSYRDLNTEAFF
TGTGCCAGCAGTTACCGAGACTTGAACACTGAAGCTTTCTTT
>.|TRBJ2-3|.|TRBV28
CASSSGRATSTDTQYF
TGTGCCAGCAGTTCCGGGCGGGCGACTAGCACAGATACGCAGTATTTT
>.|TRBJ2-7|.|TRBV6-2/TRBV6-3
CASSYLPSNSREQYF
TGTGCCAGCAGTTACTTACCGTCCAATAGTCGCGAGCAGTACTTC
>.|TRBJ2-1|.|TRBV28
CASSYYISGPYNEQFF
TGTGCCAGCAGCTACTATATTAGCGGACCCTACAATGAGCAGTTCTTC
>many|TRBJ2-1|.|TRBV3-1
CASSRSRTYNEQFF
TGTGCCAGCAGCCGCTCGAGGACTTACAATGAGCAGTTCTTC
>.|TRBJ2-6|.|TRBV5-1
CASSLGVGLASGANVLTF
TGCGCCAGCAGCTTGGGGGTAGGGTTGGCCTCCGGGGCCAACGTCCTGACTTTC
>many|TRBJ2-6|.|TRBV7-2
CASSLRDGANVLTF
TGTGCCAGCAGCTTACGGGACGGGGCCAACGTCCTGACTTTC
>many|TRBJ1-4|.|TRBV30
CAWSPQGEKLFF
TGTGCCTGGAGTCCTCAGGGAGAAAAACTGTTTTTT
>many|TRBJ2-5|.|TRBV7-2
CASSRRAGEQETQYF
TGTGCCAGCAGTCGCCGAGCAGGGGAACAAGAGACCCAGTACTTC
>many|TRBJ2-1|TRBD2|TRBV7-3
CASSTSGTSGGGVQFEQFF
TGTGCCAGCAGCACGTCCGGGACTAGCGGGGGGGGGGTACAATTTGAGCAGTTCTTC
>few|TRBJ2-5|.|TRBV2
CASSEAELQETQYF
TGTGCCAGCAGTGAAGCTGAGCTCCAAGAGACCCAGTACTTC
>many|TRBJ1-5|.|TRBV6-5
CASSYLGSQPQHF
TGTGCCAGCAGTTACTTGGGTAGTCAGCCCCAGCATTTT
>many|TRBJ2-7|TRBD1|TRBV2
CASSVDRVVKNEQYF
TGTGCCAGCAGTGTGGACAGGGTAGTTAAGAACGAGCAGTACTTC
>.|TRBJ2-5|.|TRBV12-3/TRBV12-4
CASSLNPFGQETQYF
TGTGCCAGCAGTTTAAACCCATTCGGGCAAGAGACCCAGTACTTC
>.|TRBJ2-2|TRBD2|TRBV10-3
CAISELMTSGNTGELFF
TGTGCCATCAGTGAGTTAATGACTAGCGGGAACACCGGGGAGCTGTTTTTT
>many|TRBJ2-7|TRBD2|TRBV20-1
CSPRGTSFSYEQYF
TGCAGTCCCAGGGGGACTAGCTTTTCCTACGAGCAGTACTTC
>many|TRBJ2-7|.|TRBV3-1
CASSQDDPTYEQYF
TGTGCCAGCAGCCAAGACGACCCTACCTACGAGCAGTACTTC
>many|TRBJ1-5|.|TRBV28
CASSSLGGLFSNQPQHF
TGTGCCAGCAGTTCCTTGGGGGGGCTTTTTAGCAATCAGCCCCAGCATTTT
>many|TRBJ2-2|TRBD2|TRBV7-8
CASLIAGVAGELFF
TGTGCCAGTCTCATAGCGGGAGTGGCCGGGGAGCTGTTTTTT
>few|TRBJ2-1|.|TRBV5-1
CASSGGTARWGEQFF
TGCGCCAGCAGCGGCGGGACAGCTAGGTGGGGTGAGCAGTTCTTC
>few|TRBJ2-6|.|TRBV19
CASTPPSSSGANVLTF
TGTGCCAGTACCCCCCCCTCAAGCTCTGGGGCCAACGTCCTGACTTTC
>many|TRBJ1-4|.|TRBV7-8
CASSLALALLAPPTNEKLFF
TGTGCCAGCAGCTTAGCGCTAGCCCTCCTGGCACCCCCAACTAATGAAAAACTGTTTTTT
>many|TRBJ2-3|.|TRBV7-9
CASSSLLLATDTQYF
TGTGCCAGCAGCTCATTACTCTTAGCGACAGATACGCAGTATTTT
>.|TRBJ2-7|.|TRBV6-1
CASSEALAPLNEQYF
TGTGCCAGCAGTGAAGCGCTGGCTCCTTTGAACGAGCAGTACTTC
>many|TRBJ2-3|TRBD2|TRBV29-1
CSVDSREGTDTQYF
TGCAGCGTTGATTCGCGGGAGGGCACAGATACGCAGTATTTT
>.|TRBJ2-1|.|TRBV11-3
CASSLESFGEQFF
TGTGCCAGCAGCTTAGAGTCCTTTGGCGAGCAGTTCTTC
>.|TRBJ2-3|TRBD1|TRBV20-1
CSAPSRDRTFSSTDTQYF
TGCAGTGCTCCCTCCCGGGACAGGACTTTTTCTAGCACAGATACGCAGTATTTT
>many|TRBJ2-2|.|TRBV11-2
CASSPLHTGELFF
TGTGCCAGCAGCCCACTCCACACCGGGGAGCTGTTTTTT
>.|TRBJ1-1|TRBD1|TRBV6-1
CASSERPRQGAEAFF
TGTGCCAGCAGTGAACGGCCCCGACAGGGTGCTGAAGCTTTCTTT
>many|TRBJ2-1|TRBD2|TRBV20-1
CSALLAGGPGNEQFF
TGCAGTGCTCTACTAGCGGGAGGGCCCGGCAATGAGCAGTTCTTC
>.|TRBJ2-3|TRBD2|TRBV4-1
CASSRTSDPDTQYF
TGCGCCAGCAGCCGAACTAGCGACCCAGATACGCAGTATTTT
>many|TRBJ1-5|.|TRBV3-1
CASSQGASPGQPQHF
TGTGCCAGCAGCCAGGGGGCAAGCCCAGGTCAGCCCCAGCATTTT
>many|TRBJ2-7|TRBD2|TRBV12-3/TRBV12-4
CARIKTSGTRYEQYF
TGTGCCAGGATAAAGACTAGCGGAACAAGGTACGAGCAGTACTTC